These 2 T cell receptor beta chains were sequenced from one sample in a study of blood T cell repertoires in COVID-19. Method: immunoSEQ multiplex PCR; TCRdb's copy keeps in-frame clones and lacks some. The data show 250,000 to 300,000 clones, with roughly 85% seen just once and roughly 5.3% held by the top ten. The sequenced material came from PBMCs or T cells enriched from blood (not recorded which). Receptors were obtained from a man aged 35 to 55 who had been exposed to COVID-19.

The chain joins TRBV30 to TRBJ1-2, with D perhaps matching TRBD1 (6 bases). V lost 3 bases and J 8 bases, leaving 16 bases between the germline ends. CDR1 is GTSNPN, CDR2 SVGIG, per germline (reference sequence). The CDR3 runs to 13 residues. CDR3 loop: CAWSETGRGGYTF. The CDR3 nucleotides read TGTGCCTGGAGCGAAACAGGGAGGGGGGGCTACACCTTC. Supplemented by reference TRBV30 and TRBJ1-2, the full variable domain reads SQTIHQWPATLVQPVGSPLSLECTVEGTSNPNLYWYRQAAGRGLQLLFYSVGIGQISSEVPQNLSASRPQDRQFILSSKKLLLSDSGFYLCAWSETGRGGYTFGSGTRLTVV.

The J gene is TRBJ1-5, the V gene TRBV19; 9 bases fit TRBD1. After removal of 3 bases from V and 3 bases from J, the junction contained 3 bases not matched to a gene. CDR1 is LNHDA, CDR2 SQIVND, per germline (reference sequence). The CDR3 is made up of 15 amino acids. CDR3 amino acids: CASSIGQGPNQPQHF. As DNA, the CDR3 is TGTGCCAGTAGTATCGGACAGGGGCCCAATCAGCCCCAGCATTTT.